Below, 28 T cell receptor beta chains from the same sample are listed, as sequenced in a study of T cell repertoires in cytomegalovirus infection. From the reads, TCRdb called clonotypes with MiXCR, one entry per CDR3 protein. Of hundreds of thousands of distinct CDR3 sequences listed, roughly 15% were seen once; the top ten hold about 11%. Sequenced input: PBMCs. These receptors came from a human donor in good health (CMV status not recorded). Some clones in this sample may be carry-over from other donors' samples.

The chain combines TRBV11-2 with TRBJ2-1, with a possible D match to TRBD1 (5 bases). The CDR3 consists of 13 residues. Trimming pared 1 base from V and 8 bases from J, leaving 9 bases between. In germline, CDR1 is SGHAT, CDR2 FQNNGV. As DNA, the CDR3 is TGTGCCAGCAGCTTAGCAGGGTGGGATGAGCAGTTCTTC. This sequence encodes CASSLAGWDEQFF. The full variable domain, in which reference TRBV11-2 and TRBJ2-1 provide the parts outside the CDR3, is EAGVAQSPRYKIIEKRQSVAFWCNPISGHATLYWYQQILGQGPKLLIQFQNNGVVDDSQLPKDRFSAERLKGVDSTLKIQPAKLEDSAVYLCASSLAGWDEQFFGPGTRLTVL.

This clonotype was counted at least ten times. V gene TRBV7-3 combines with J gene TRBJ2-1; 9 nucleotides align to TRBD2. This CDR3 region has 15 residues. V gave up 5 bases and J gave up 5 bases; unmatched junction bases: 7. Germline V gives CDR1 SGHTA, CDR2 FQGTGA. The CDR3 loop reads CASSLRGGPNNEQFF. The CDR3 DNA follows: TGTGCCAGCAGCCTGCGGGGGGGCCCCAACAATGAGCAGTTCTTC.

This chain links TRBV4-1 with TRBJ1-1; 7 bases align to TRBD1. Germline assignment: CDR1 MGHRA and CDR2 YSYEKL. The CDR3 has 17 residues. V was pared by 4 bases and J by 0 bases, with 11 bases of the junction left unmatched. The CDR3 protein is CASSLQGGQVLNTEAFF. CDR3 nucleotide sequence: TGCGCCAGCAGCCTGCAGGGGGGCCAAGTCTTGAACACTGAAGCTTTCTTT.

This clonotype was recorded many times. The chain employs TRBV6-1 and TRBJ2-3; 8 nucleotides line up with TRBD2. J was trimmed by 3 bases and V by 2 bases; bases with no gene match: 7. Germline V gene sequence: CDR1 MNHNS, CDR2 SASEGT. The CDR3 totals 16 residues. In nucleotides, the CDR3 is TGTGCCAGCAGTGAACACCTAGCGGGTAGGACAGATACGCAGTATTTT. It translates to CASSEHLAGRTDTQYF.

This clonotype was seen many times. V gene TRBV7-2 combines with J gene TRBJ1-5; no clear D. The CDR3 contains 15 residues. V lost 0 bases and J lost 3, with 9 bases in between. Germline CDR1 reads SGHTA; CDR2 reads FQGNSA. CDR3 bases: TGTGCCAGCAGCTTAGCGCTAAGTGTCAATCAGCCCCAGCATTTT. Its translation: CASSLALSVNQPQHF.

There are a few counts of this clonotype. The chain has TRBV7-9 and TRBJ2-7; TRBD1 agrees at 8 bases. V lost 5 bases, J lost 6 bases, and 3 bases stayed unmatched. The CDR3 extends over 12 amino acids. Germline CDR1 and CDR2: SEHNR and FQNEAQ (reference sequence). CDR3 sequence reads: CASSQTGAEQYF. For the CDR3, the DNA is TGTGCCAGCAGCCAGACAGGGGCCGAGCAGTACTTC.

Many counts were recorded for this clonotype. CDR3: CASTLAGVTNTQYF. Written as DNA, the CDR3 is TGTGCCAGTACGCTAGCGGGGGTAACCAATACGCAGTATTTT. V and J are TRBV7-2 and TRBJ2-3; 10 bases line up with TRBD2. From germline, CDR1 is SGHTA and CDR2 FQGNSA. The CDR3 runs to 14 residues. With 9 bases clipped from V and 7 bases from J, the junction kept 10 bases outside the gene matches.

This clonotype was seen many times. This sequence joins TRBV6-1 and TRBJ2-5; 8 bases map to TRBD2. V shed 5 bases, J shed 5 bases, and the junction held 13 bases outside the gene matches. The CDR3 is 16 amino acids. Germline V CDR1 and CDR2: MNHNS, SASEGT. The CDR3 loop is CASSYSGGRQWETQYF. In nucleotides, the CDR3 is TGTGCCAGCAGTTACAGCGGGGGCCGTCAGTGGGAGACCCAGTACTTC.

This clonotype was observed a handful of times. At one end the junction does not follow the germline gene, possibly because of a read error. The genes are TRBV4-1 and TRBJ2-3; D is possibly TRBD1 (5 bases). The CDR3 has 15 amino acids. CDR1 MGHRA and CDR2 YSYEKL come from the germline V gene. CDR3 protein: CASSHRGQSTDTQYF. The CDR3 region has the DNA TGTGCCAGCAGCCATCGTGGACAATCCACAGATACGCAGTATTTT.

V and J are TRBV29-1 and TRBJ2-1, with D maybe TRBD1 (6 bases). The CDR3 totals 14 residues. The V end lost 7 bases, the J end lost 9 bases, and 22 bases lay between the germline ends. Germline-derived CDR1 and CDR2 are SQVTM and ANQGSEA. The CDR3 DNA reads TGCAGCGCCGCCCTAAACAGGGCACAAAGTGAGCAGTTCTTC. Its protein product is CSAALNRAQSEQFF.

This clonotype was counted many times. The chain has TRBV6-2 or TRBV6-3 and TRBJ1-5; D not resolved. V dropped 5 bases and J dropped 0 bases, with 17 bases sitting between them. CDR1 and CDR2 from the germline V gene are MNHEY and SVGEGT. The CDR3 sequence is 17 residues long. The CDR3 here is CASSRDVDGFSNQPQHF. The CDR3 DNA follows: TGTGCCAGCAGTCGCGACGTAGATGGGTTTAGCAATCAGCCCCAGCATTTT.

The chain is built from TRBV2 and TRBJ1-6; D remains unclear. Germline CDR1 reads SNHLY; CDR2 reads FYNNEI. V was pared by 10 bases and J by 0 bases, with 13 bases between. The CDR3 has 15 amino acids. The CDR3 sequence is CANLAESSYNSPLHF. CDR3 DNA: TGTGCCAACCTAGCGGAGAGCTCCTATAATTCACCCCTCCACTTT.

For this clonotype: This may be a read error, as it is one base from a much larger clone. The DNA of the CDR3 is TGCGCCAGCAGCGCCCAACCGGAACAGGGAGCATGGAACACTGAAGCTTTCTTT. Translated: CASSAQPEQGAWNTEAFF. This chain links TRBV4-1 with TRBJ1-1; D might be TRBD1 (6 bases). The CDR3 runs to 18 residues. V was cut by 5 bases and J by 1 base, with 23 bases left in between. The germline V gene encodes CDR1 MGHRA and CDR2 YSYEKL.

CDR3 sequence: CSARLPGDQPQHF. The CDR3 DNA sequence: TGCAGTGCTAGATTGCCCGGGGATCAGCCCCAGCATTTT. The chain links TRBV20-1 to TRBJ1-5; the D is unclear. This CDR3 has 13 residues. Germline values: CDR1 DFQATT, CDR2 SNEGSKA (reference sequence). With 2 bases removed from V and 5 bases from J, the gap between germline ends came to 10 bases.

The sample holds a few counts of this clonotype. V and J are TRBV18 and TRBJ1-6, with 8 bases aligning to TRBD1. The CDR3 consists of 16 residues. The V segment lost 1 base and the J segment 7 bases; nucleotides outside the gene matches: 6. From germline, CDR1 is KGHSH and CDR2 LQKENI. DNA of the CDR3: TGTGCCAGCTCACCACAAACAGGGGGAATGAATTCACCCCTCCACTTT. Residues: CASSPQTGGMNSPLHF.

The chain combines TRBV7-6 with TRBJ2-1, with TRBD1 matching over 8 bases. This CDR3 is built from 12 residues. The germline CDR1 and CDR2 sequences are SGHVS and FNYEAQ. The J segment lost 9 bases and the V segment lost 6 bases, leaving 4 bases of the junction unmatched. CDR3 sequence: CASRDGQGEQFF. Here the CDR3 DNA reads TGTGCCAGCAGGGACGGACAGGGTGAGCAGTTCTTC.

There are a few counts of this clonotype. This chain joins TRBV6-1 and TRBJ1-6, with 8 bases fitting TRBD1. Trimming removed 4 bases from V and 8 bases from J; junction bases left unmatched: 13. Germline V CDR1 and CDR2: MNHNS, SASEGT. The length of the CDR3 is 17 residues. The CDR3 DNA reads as TGTGCCAGCAGTGGAAAGAACTGGACAGGGTATTATTCACCCCTCCACTTT. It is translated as CASSGKNWTGYYSPLHF.

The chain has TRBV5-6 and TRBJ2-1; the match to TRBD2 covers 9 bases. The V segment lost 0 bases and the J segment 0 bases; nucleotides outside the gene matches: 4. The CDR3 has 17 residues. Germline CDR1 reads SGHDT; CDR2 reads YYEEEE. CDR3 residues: CASSLGPSGVSYNEQFF. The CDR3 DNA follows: TGTGCCAGCAGCTTGGGCCCTAGCGGGGTCTCCTACAATGAGCAGTTCTTC.

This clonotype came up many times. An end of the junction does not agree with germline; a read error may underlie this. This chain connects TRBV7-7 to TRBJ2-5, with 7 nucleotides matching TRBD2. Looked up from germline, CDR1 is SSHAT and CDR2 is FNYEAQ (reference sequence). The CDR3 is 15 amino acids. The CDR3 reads CASSSLTGGQETQYF. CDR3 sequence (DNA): TGTGCTAGCAGCTCGCTAACGGGGGGCCAAGAGACCCAGTACTTC.

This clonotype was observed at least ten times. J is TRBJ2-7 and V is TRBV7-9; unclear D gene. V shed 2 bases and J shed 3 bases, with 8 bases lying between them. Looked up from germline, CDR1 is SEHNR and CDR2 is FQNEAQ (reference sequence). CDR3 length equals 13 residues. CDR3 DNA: TGTGCCAGCAGCTTACAACAGCTCTACGAGCAGTACTTC. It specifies CASSLQQLYEQYF.

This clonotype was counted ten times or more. CDR3 sequence reads: CASSLIPGNHNEKLFF. The CDR3 DNA reads TGTGCCAGCAGCTTAATTCCAGGGAACCATAATGAAAAACTGTTTTTT. The chain links TRBV7-9 to TRBJ1-4; D might be TRBD1 (5 bases). The length of the CDR3 is 16 residues. The V and J ends lost 2 bases and 4 bases respectively, with 14 bases between them. Germline V CDR1 and CDR2: SEHNR, FQNEAQ (reference sequence).

DNA of the CDR3: TGTGCCAGTAGTCCCTCTCTGGTAGAGGGGTGGCATCAGCCCCAGCATTTT. It yields the protein CASSPSLVEGWHQPQHF. The chain uses TRBV19 and TRBJ1-5; a weak D match, TRBD1 (5 bases). Germline CDR1 LNHDA, CDR2 SQIVND (reference sequence). The CDR3 contains 17 residues. The germline V and J ends were trimmed by 5 bases and 5 bases, with 22 bases remaining between them.

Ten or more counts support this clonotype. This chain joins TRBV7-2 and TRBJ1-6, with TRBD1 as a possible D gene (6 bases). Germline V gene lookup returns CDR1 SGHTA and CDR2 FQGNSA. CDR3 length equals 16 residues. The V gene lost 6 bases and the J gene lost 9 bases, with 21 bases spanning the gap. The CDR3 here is CASRQQGQGAGSPLHF. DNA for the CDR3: TGTGCCAGCAGGCAACAGGGCCAGGGCGCGGGTTCACCCCTCCACTTT.

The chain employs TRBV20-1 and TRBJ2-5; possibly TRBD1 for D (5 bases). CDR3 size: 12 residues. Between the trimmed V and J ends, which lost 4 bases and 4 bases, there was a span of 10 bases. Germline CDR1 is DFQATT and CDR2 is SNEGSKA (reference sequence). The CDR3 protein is CSATPGSETQYF. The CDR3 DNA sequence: TGCAGTGCTACCCCAGGGTCAGAGACCCAGTACTTC.

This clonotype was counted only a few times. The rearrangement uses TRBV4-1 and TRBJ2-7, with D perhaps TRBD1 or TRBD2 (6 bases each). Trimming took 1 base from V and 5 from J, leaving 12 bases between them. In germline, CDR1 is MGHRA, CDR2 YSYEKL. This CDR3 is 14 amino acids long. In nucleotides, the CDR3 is TGCGCCAGCAGCCAAGTCCCCGGGGGCCACGAGCAGTACTTC. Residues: CASSQVPGGHEQYF.

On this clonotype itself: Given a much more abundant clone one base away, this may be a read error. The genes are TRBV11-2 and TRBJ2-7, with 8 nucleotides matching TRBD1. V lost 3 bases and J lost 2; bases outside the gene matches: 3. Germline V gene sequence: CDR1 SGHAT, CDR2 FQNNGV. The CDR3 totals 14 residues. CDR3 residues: CASSFDRGPYEQYF. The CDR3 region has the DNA TGTGCCAGCAGCTTCGACAGGGGTCCCTACGAGCAGTACTTC. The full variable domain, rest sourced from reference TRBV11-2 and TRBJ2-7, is EAGVAQSPRYKIIEKRQSVAFWCNPISGHATLYWYQQILGQGPKLLIQFQNNGVVDDSQLPKDRFSAERLKGVDSTLKIQPAKLEDSAVYLCASSFDRGPYEQYFGPGTRLTVT.

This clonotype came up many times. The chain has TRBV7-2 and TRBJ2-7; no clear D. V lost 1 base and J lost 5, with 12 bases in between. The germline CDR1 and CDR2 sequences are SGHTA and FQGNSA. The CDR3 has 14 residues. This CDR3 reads CASSLVGNWDEQYF. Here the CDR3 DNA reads TGTGCCAGCAGCTTAGTGGGGAACTGGGACGAGCAGTACTTC.

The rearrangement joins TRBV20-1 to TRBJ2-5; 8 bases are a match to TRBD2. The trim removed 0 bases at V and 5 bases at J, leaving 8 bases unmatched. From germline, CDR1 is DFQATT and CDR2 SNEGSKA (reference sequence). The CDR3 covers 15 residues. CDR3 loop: CSARDQSSGLETQYF. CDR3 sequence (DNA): TGCAGTGCTAGAGATCAGTCTAGCGGGCTGGAGACCCAGTACTTC.